The clone carrying this T cell receptor beta chain was detected a few times. Its antigen is unknown. These data are taken from a study of post-analysis software for immune sequencing data. At the level of the study: The cohort encompassed relapsing-remitting, secondary progressive and progressive-relapsing multiple sclerosis disease courses.

Prepared TCR beta cDNA libraries contained unique molecular identifiers. One entry per CDR3 protein, called by TCRdb with MiXCR from the PCR reads. The sample has more than 450,000 distinct CDR3 sequences, roughly 34% seen once. Germline-derived CDR1 and CDR2 are SGHTA and FQGTGA. Trimming took 5 bases from V and 0 from J; bases not matched to a gene: 13. The CDR3 runs to 18 residues. Whole-study results and caveats: For normalized Chao1 diversity, multiple sclerosis patients scored significantly lower than controls did. Elevated frequency relative to controls characterized roughly 5 TRBV segments in patients, TRBV5-6, TRBV5-1 and TRBV20-1 among them. F measure grouped same-batch samples tightly together.

The V gene is TRBV7-3, the J gene TRBJ2-1; the match to TRBD2 covers 7 bases. The TCR sequence derives from a girl aged 2-17 years with multiple sclerosis. The sample comprised blood. The chain's CDR3 is CASSLVGGTWSSYNEQFF. CDR3 nucleotide sequence: TGTGCCAGCAGCCTAGTCGGGGGGACCTGGAGCTCCTACAATGAGCAGTTCTTC.